This T cell receptor beta chain was captured by sequencing in a study of blood T cell repertoires in COVID-19. Authors' analysis steps: Reference gene primer amplification gave nucleated cell count estimates. The assay was immunoSEQ multiplex PCR, and TCRdb's table has in-frame clones only and misses some. V and J calls and clone size are given by that table; D and trimming were obtained from the DNA. The sample contains 180,000 or so clones, around 88% of which appear only once. The participants were between 18 and 89 years old and came from about two dozen US areas. Cohorts were based on clinical histories the participants reported. Material for sequencing was PBMCs or T cells enriched from blood (not recorded which). The receptor was isolated from a man in his forties with acute COVID-19.

CDR3 DNA: TGTGCCAGCAGTTTGTGGGACAGGGGGAGCCGGGAGCTGTTTTTT. Its protein is CASSLWDRGSRELFF. The V and J genes are TRBV27 and TRBJ2-2, with 11 bases lining up with TRBD1. CDR3 size: 15 residues. The junction had 6 bases not matched to a gene; V was cut back by 3 bases and J by 9 bases. CDR1 and CDR2 (germline): MNHEY, SMNVEV (reference sequence).